Listed below are T cell receptor beta chains from one sample, sequenced in a study of blood T cell repertoires in COVID-19. The assay was immunoSEQ multiplex PCR, and TCRdb's table has in-frame clones only and misses some. This table has under 65,000 clones, roughly 87% appearing once. The sequenced sample consisted of peripheral blood. Source of these receptors: a woman of 80 years or more with COVID-19, enrolled during active disease. Both conserved end residues are part of each CDR3. A D gene is named only where the DNA matches it firmly. Size tells how often a clone was seen (once, few, many) or the class of an expanded clone, and some rows leave it out.

V	D	J	size	CDR3	DNA
TRBV19	TRBD2	TRBJ2-1	NA	CASSPSSGASYNEQFF	TGTGCCAGTAGTCCTTCTAGCGGGGCGTCCTACAATGAGCAGTTCTTC
TRBV4-1	TRBD1	TRBJ1-2	NA	CASSQDQDRGGYTF	TGCGCCAGCAGCCAAGATCAAGACAGGGGCGGCTACACCTTC
TRBV9	NA	TRBJ1-2	NA	CASSPSGLTYYGYTF	TGTGCCAGCAGCCCTAGTGGGTTAACCTACTATGGCTACACCTTC
TRBV9	TRBD1	TRBJ1-2	NA	CASSVYRDSGYGYTF	TGTGCCAGCAGCGTATACCGGGACAGCGGATATGGCTACACCTTC
TRBV27	NA	TRBJ1-4	NA	CASSLSGPPTNEKLFF	TGTGCCAGCAGTTTATCTGGGCCACCGACTAATGAAAAACTGTTTTTT
TRBV6-4	NA	TRBJ2-2	NA	CASSDSAGSNTGELFF	TGTGCCAGCAGTGACTCGGCGGGGTCGAACACCGGGGAGCTGTTTTTT
TRBV27	NA	TRBJ1-6	NA	CASSLSGGAYNSPLHF	TGTGCCAGCAGTTTATCTGGGGGCGCCTATAATTCACCCCTCCACTTT
TRBV3-1/TRBV3-2	TRBD2	TRBJ2-3	NA	CASSLDHLSGASTDTQYF	TGTGCCAGCAGCCTCGACCATCTCAGCGGGGCCAGCACAGATACGCAGTATTTT
TRBV9	TRBD1	TRBJ2-7	NA	CASSVRTGTYEQYF	TGTGCCAGCAGCGTCCGGACAGGTACCTACGAGCAGTACTTC
TRBV2	TRBD1	TRBJ1-1	NA	CASSFSASGGTEAFF	TGTGCCAGCAGTTTCTCAGCTTCAGGGGGCACTGAAGCTTTCTTT
TRBV7-2	TRBD2	TRBJ2-1	NA	CASSPGLAGGAQFF	TGTGCCAGCAGCCCCGGACTAGCGGGGGGGGCGCAGTTCTTC
TRBV19	TRBD2	TRBJ2-6	NA	CASTPGGGEAGANVLTF	TGTGCCAGTACCCCGGGGGGAGGAGAGGCTGGGGCCAACGTCCTGACTTTC
TRBV29-1	NA	TRBJ2-3	NA	CSVESRESTDTQYF	TGCAGCGTTGAATCCCGGGAGAGCACAGATACGCAGTATTTT
TRBV30	NA	TRBJ2-3	NA	CAWSVRRGSTDTQYF	TGTGCCTGGAGTGTACGAAGGGGGAGCACAGATACGCAGTATTTT
TRBV3-1/TRBV3-2	TRBD1	TRBJ1-3	NA	CASTHSDRVGNTIYF	TGTGCCAGCACCCATTCGGACAGGGTGGGAAACACCATATATTTT
TRBV7-8	TRBD1	TRBJ1-1	once	CASSLAQGAHTEAFF	TGTGCCAGCAGCTTAGCACAGGGGGCGCACACTGAAGCTTTCTTT